Below, 14 T cell receptor beta chains from the same sample are listed, as sequenced in a study of OX40 agonist ivuxolimab in advanced cancers. Data came from immunoSEQ multiplex PCR; TCRdb stores just in-frame clones and leaves some out. The data show about 63,000 clones, roughly 81% seen once. The sequencing used CD4+ or CD8+ T cells sorted from blood, collected in a trial of the OX40 agonist ivuxolimab. These receptors all come from an adult with an advanced solid tumor such as melanoma, head and neck, liver or kidney cancer.

The chain recombines TRBV5-1 with TRBJ2-5; TRBD2 matches at 13 bases. V shed 3 bases and J 0 bases; nucleotides not matched to a gene: 5. Germline values: CDR1 SGHRS, CDR2 YFSETQ. This CDR3 has 17 residues. The DNA for the CDR3 is TGCGCCAGCAGCTCGGGACTAGCGGGACCGTACCAAGAGACCCAGTACTTC. Translated, it gives CASSSGLAGPYQETQYF.

The chain joins TRBV6-6 to TRBJ2-1; 7 bases are shared with TRBD1. CDR1 is MNHNY, CDR2 SVGAGI, per germline (reference sequence). Unmatched junction bases numbered 13, after V lost 5 bases and J lost 9 bases. The CDR3 totals 15 residues. CDR3 DNA: TGTGCCAGCAGTCGGGACAGCGCGTATGGTAGTGAGCAGTTCTTC. Translated, it gives CASSRDSAYGSEQFF.

The chain uses TRBV19 and TRBJ2-7; 7 bases align to TRBD2. Germline V gives CDR1 LNHDA, CDR2 SQIVND (reference sequence). There are 16 residues in the CDR3. V lost 1 base, J lost 3 bases, and 9 bases stayed unmatched. The CDR3 DNA reads TGTGCCAGTAGTATAGTCGGACTAGACACCATCTACGAGCAGTACTTC. The encoded protein is CASSIVGLDTIYEQYF.

This clone showed up just a few times. This chain joins TRBV7-2 and TRBJ1-1; no reliable D call. This CDR3 region has 13 residues. Per germline, CDR1 SGHTA and CDR2 FQGNSA. Deletions cut 1 base from V and 5 bases from J, with 8 bases between. The CDR3: CASSLGRLTEAFF. The DNA for the CDR3 is TGTGCCAGCAGCTTAGGGCGGTTGACTGAAGCTTTCTTT.

V gene TRBV7-2 combines with J gene TRBJ2-5; D is ambiguous. The V end lost 1 base, the J end lost 7 bases, and 10 bases lay between the germline ends. Germline CDR1 and CDR2: SGHTA and FQGNSA. The CDR3 length is 13 residues. DNA of the CDR3: TGTGCCAGCAGCTTAGGGACCGATGGGACCCAGTACTTC. It specifies CASSLGTDGTQYF.

The chain employs TRBV5-1 and TRBJ2-6; D call uncertain. Germline CDR1 and CDR2: SGHRS and YFSETQ. The CDR3 loop spans 15 amino acids. Between the trimmed V and J ends, which lost 1 base and 3 bases, there was a span of 8 bases. The CDR3 sequence is CASSLSAGGANVLTF. The CDR3 DNA is TGCGCCAGCAGCTTGTCAGCTGGTGGGGCCAACGTCCTGACTTTC. Complete variable domain (other parts from reference TRBV5-1 and TRBJ2-6): KAGVTQTPRYLIKTRGQQVTLSCSPISGHRSVSWYQQTPGQGLQFLFEYFSETQRNKGNFPGRFSGRQFSNSRSEMNVSTLELGDSALYLCASSLSAGGANVLTFGAGSRLTVL.

The chain uses TRBV2 and TRBJ1-2; D unresolved. V shed 6 bases and J shed 6 bases, with 8 bases lying between them. The CDR3 covers 11 residues. Germline V lookup: CDR1 SNHLY, CDR2 FYNNEI. DNA of the CDR3: TGTGCCAGCAGGTTGGGCGATGGCTACACCTTC. Protein: CASRLGDGYTF.

The rearrangement links TRBV28 to TRBJ1-5; the match to TRBD1 covers 7 bases. The CDR3 has 16 residues. V gave up 7 bases and J gave up 5 bases; unmatched junction bases: 14. CDR1 MDHEN and CDR2 SYDVKM come from the germline V gene. CDR3 region: CASTHGGRGPDQPQHF. The CDR3 coding sequence is TGTGCCAGCACTCACGGGGGGAGGGGGCCGGATCAGCCCCAGCATTTT.

The rearrangement joins TRBV5-1 to TRBJ1-5; the match to TRBD1 covers 11 bases. This CDR3 spans 14 amino acids. Per the germline V gene, CDR1 is SGHRS and CDR2 is YFSETQ. Unmatched junction bases numbered 2, after V lost 4 bases and J lost 5 bases. CDR3 sequence: CASSRDRGDQPQHF. CDR3 in DNA: TGCGCCAGCAGCCGGGACAGGGGGGATCAGCCCCAGCATTTT.

The J gene is TRBJ1-5, the V gene TRBV2; D gene uncertain. The V gene's germline CDR1 is SNHLY and CDR2 FYNNEI. Trimming took off 8 bases at V and 0 bases at J, with 11 bases between the two ends. CDR3 length: 14 amino acids. The CDR3: CASAGVYSNQPQHF. In DNA form, the CDR3 reads TGTGCCAGCGCAGGTGTCTATAGCAATCAGCCCCAGCATTTT.

J is TRBJ2-1 and V is TRBV2, with D perhaps assigned TRBD1 or TRBD2 (5 bases each). Looked up from germline, CDR1 is SNHLY and CDR2 is FYNNEI. The CDR3 is 18 amino acids. V was pared by 6 bases and J by 0 bases, with 21 bases between. CDR3 loop: CASRGVETWRSSYNEQFF. CDR3 DNA sequence: TGTGCCAGCAGGGGGGTGGAGACCTGGAGGAGCTCCTACAATGAGCAGTTCTTC.

This chain connects TRBV4-2 to TRBJ2-2; 10 bases line up with TRBD2. V lost 4 bases, J lost 1 base, and 3 bases stayed unmatched. The CDR3 length is 16 residues. Germline assignment: CDR1 LGHNA and CDR2 YNFKEQ. The CDR3 DNA reads as TGTGCCAGCAGCCTGGGACTAGCGATGAACACCGGGGAGCTGTTTTTT. Residues: CASSLGLAMNTGELFF.

CDR3 amino acids: CASTRYKDTEAFF. In DNA, the CDR3 is TGTGCCAGTACCCGTTACAAAGACACTGAAGCTTTCTTT. The chain is built from TRBV19 and TRBJ1-1; D unclear. Trimming removed 7 bases at V and 3 bases at J, with 12 bases between. The CDR3 extends over 13 amino acids. Germline-derived CDR1 and CDR2 are LNHDA and SQIVND (reference sequence).

The chain carries TRBV30 and TRBJ2-3; D gene ambiguous. This CDR3 is 14 amino acids long. V shed 0 bases and J shed 2 bases, with 9 bases lying between them. From germline, CDR1 is GTSNPN and CDR2 SVGIG (reference sequence). The CDR3 sequence: CAWSVFGTTDTQYF. The CDR3 DNA sequence: TGTGCCTGGAGTGTATTCGGAACCACAGATACGCAGTATTTT.